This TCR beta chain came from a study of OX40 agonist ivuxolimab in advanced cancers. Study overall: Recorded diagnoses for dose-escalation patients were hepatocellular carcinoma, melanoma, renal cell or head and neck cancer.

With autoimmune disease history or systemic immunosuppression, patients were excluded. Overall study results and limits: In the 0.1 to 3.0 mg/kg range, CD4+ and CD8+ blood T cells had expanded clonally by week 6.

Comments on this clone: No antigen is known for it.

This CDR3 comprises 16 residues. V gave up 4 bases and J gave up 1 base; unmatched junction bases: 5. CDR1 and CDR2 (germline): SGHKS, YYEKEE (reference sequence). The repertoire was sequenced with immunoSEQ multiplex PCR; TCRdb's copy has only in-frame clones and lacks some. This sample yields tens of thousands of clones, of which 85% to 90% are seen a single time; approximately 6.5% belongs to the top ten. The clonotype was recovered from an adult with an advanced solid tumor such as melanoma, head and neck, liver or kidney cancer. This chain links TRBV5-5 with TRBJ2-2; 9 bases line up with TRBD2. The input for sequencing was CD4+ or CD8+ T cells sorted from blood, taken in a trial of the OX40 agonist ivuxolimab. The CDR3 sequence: CASSPRLAVNTGELFF. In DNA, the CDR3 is TGTGCCAGCAGCCCGAGACTAGCGGTGAACACCGGGGAGCTGTTTTTT.